This T cell receptor beta chain stems from a study of CXCR3-negative and CXCR3-positive naive CD8 T cells (dated by TCRdb to about 2019). Regarding the complete study: In total, about 150 million TRB reads were obtained, which works out to roughly 1.5 +/- 0.3 million reads per library. Diversity and physicochemical repertoire analyses were performed on around twelve donors pooled from two independent experiments. For the TRBV-TRBJ cluster analysis, the naive subsets came from roughly 5 donors, while the memory cells came from 3 donors. Paper-wide results and their limitations: Because surface CD5, which is linked to self-reactivity in mice, was comparable between the naive subsets, TCR interaction strength was also inferred from TRB CDR3 physicochemical properties. Repertoire diversity was comparably high in both naive subsets but much lower in memory CD8+ T cells. TRB CDR3s from CXCR3-positive naive cells showed higher hydrophobicity (lower Kidera factor 4), lower energy, and higher strength and volume indices than CXCR3-negative naive cells. Freshly isolated PBMCs were used for most assays because CXCR3 expression went down partially after cryopreservation. Similar TRBV-TRBJ usage was shown by naive CXCR3-negative and CXCR3-positive cells from the same donor, whereas distinct patterns were shown by memory cells.

For each CD8+ T cell subset, flow sorting was done in triplicate, and some 300,000 cells per subset went directly into RLT lysis buffer. Naive CD8+ T cells were defined stringently as CD45RO-CCR7+CD27+CD95- to exclude memory contaminants. Peripheral blood mononuclear cells were isolated from buffy coats by standard density gradient centrifugation. Naive CXCR3-negative and CXCR3-positive CD8+ T cells were flow-sorted on a FACSAria III. An RNeasy Mini Kit was used to extract total RNA from the sorted cells. The run used a NextSeq 550. The Human TCR Profiling Kit (MiLaboratory) was used to prepare UMI-labeled 5' RACE TRB cDNA libraries. cDNA synthesis used the entire amount of extracted RNA, and PCR amplification then used the entire amount of cDNA produced. Libraries were prepared in parallel with an identical number of PCR cycles. The authors' pipeline ran thus. With a minimum of two reads required per UMI, MIGEC and MiXCR pulled out about 52,000 +/- 9,100 unique UMI-labeled TRB cDNA molecules from each library. Each library averaged approximately 40,000 +/- 10,000 functional in-frame TRB CDR3 nucleotide clonotypes without stop codons. After downsampling to 5000 UMI-labeled TRB molecules per sample, diversity metrics, including normalized Shannon-Wiener and Chao1, were computed in VDJtools. VDJtools computed clonotype-size-weighted physicochemical properties of the central five CDR3 residues: interaction energy, strength, volume and Kidera factor 4. With the reads reprocessed by TCRdb, a single entry stands for each CDR3 protein sequence and no DNA is reported. The V and J calls come from TCRdb's annotation, not from the publication. The sample's clone listing holds tens of thousands of distinct CDR3 sequences. The ten largest clones take up around 0.7% of the sample.

A note on this clonotype: Its target antigen remains unknown.

Based on the germline V gene, the CDR1 and CDR2 sequences are SGHVS and FNYEAQ. From the cysteine up to the phenylalanine, the CDR3 has a length of 16 residues. No DNA is listed. The TCR originated in a human donor in good health. Some clones in this sample may be carry-over from other donors' samples. The sequence links TRBV7-6 to TRBJ2-7; TCRdb selects TRBD2, and the lack of DNA leaves this call unchecked. Material for sequencing was naive CXCR3+ CD8+ T cells from blood. This specimen's cell subset or site label, per the study, means: CD45RO-CCR7+CD27+CD95- naive CD8+ T cells expressing CXCR3 (TNR3+). The CDR3 in this case is CASSLLATWNGGEQYF.